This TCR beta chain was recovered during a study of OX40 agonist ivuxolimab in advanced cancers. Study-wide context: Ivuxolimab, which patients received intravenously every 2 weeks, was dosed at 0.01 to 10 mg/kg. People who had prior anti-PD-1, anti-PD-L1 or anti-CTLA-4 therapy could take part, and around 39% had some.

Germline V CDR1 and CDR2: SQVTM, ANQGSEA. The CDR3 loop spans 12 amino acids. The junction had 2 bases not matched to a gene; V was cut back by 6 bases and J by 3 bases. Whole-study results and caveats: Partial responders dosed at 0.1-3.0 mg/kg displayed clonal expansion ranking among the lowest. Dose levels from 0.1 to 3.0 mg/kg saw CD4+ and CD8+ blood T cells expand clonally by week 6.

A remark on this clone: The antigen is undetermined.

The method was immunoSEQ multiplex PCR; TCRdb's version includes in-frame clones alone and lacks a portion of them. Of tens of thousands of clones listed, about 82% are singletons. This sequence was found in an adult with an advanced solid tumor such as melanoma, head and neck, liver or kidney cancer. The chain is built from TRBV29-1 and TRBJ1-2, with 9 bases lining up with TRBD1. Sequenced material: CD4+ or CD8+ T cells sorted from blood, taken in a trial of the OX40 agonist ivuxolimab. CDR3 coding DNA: TGCAGCGTAGACAGGGGGGACTATGGCTACACCTTC. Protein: CSVDRGDYGYTF.